The 3 T cell receptor beta chains listed next were all sequenced from one sample in a study of cytomegalovirus exposure and HLA in healthy donors. Libraries were prepared by immunoSEQ multiplex PCR; TCRdb keeps only in-frame clonotypes and omits some of them. Among 120,000 or so clones, around 88% were seen once, and the ten largest hold approximately 2%. The sequenced sample consisted of PBMCs. Receptors originate from a young man in good health and CMV-seronegative.

This chain joins TRBV28 and TRBJ2-2, with no clear D. The CDR3 contains 12 residues. Germline CDR1 and CDR2: MDHEN and SYDVKM. The ends were cut back, 5 bases at V and 4 bases at J, with 5 bases in the middle. CDR3 sequence: CASSEVTGELFF. The DNA for the CDR3 is TGTGCCAGCAGTGAGGTCACCGGGGAGCTGTTTTTT. The full variable domain, rest sourced from reference TRBV28 and TRBJ2-2, is DVKVTQSSRYLVKRTGEKVFLECVQDMDHENMFWYRQDPGLGLRLIYFSYDVKMKEKGDIPEGYSVSREKKERFSLILESASTNQTSMYLCASSEVTGELFFGEGSRLTVL.

The rearrangement uses TRBV6-1 and TRBJ1-6, with D uncertain. V was pared by 2 bases and J by 8 bases, with 13 bases between. The CDR3 is 15 residues long. Per germline, CDR1 MNHNS and CDR2 SASEGT. DNA for the CDR3: TGTGCCAGCAGTGAACCGTATCGGGTTGATTCACCCCTCCACTTT. This sequence encodes CASSEPYRVDSPLHF.

The rearrangement links TRBV18 to TRBJ2-1; D perhaps matches TRBD2 (6 bases). V shed 2 bases and J shed 13 bases, with 15 bases lying between them. CDR3 size: 13 residues. Germline V gives CDR1 KGHSH, CDR2 LQKENI. CDR3 nucleotide sequence: TGTGCCAGCTCACCAGAGCCGGAGGGTGGACAGTTCTTC. Protein: CASSPEPEGGQFF.